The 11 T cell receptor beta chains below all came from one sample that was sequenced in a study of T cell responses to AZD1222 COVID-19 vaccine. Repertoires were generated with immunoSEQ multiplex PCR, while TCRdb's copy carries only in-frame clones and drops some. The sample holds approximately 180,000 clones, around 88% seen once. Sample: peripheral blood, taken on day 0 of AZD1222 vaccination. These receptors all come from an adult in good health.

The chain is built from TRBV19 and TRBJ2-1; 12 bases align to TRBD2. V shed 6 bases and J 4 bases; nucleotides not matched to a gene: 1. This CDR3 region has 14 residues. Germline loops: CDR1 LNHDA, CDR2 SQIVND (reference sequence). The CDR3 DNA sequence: TGTGCCAGTAGGACTAGCGGGGGTTACAATGAGCAGTTCTTC. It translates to CASRTSGGYNEQFF.

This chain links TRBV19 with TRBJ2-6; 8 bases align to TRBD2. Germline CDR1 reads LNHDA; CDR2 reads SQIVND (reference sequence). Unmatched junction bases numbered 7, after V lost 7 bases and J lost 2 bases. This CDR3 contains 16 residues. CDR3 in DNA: TGTGCCAGTAATGGCGGGGGGACTGCTGGGGCCAACGTCCTGACTTTC. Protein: CASNGGGTAGANVLTF.

For the CDR3, the DNA is TGTGCCAGCAGCCGTGGGACACCCCAATCCTATGGCTACACCTTC. This codes for CASSRGTPQSYGYTF. The chain is built from TRBV9 and TRBJ1-2, with D perhaps matching TRBD1 (6 bases). Germline V gene lookup returns CDR1 SGDLS and CDR2 YYNGEE. The CDR3 sequence is 15 residues long. V lost 4 bases and J 4 bases, leaving 17 bases between the germline ends.

In DNA form, the CDR3 reads TGTGCCAGCAGCTTGAGACAGGGGATGAACACTGAAGCTTTCTTT. It codes for CASSLRQGMNTEAFF. The chain couples TRBV7-9 to TRBJ1-1; 8 bases are shared with TRBD1. V lost 3 bases to trimming and J lost 0 bases; unmatched junction nucleotides: 3. This CDR3 is built from 15 residues. Germline V lookup: CDR1 SEHNR, CDR2 FQNEAQ (reference sequence).

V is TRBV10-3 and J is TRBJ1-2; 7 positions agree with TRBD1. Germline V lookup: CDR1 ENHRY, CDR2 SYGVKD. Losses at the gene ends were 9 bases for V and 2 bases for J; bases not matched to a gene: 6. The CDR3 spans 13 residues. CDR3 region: CAITGENNYGYTF. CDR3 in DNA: TGTGCCATTACAGGGGAAAACAACTATGGCTACACCTTC.

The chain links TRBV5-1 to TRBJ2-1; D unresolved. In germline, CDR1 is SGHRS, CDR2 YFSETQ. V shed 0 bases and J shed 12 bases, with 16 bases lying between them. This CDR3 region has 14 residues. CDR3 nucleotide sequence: TGCGCCAGCAGCTTGGGTACCCAATCAATGGCGCAGTTCTTC. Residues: CASSLGTQSMAQFF.

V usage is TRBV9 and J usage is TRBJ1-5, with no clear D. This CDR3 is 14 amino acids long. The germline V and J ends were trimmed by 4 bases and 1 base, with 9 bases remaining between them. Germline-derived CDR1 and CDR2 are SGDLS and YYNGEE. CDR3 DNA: TGTGCCAGCAGCTCACACGTGAGCAATCAGCCCCAGCATTTT. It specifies CASSSHVSNQPQHF.

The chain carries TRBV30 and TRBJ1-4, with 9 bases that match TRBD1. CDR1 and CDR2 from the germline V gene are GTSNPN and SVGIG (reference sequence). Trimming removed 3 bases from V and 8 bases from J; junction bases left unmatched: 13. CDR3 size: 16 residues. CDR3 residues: CAWSPNQQGAREKLFF. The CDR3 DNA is TGTGCCTGGAGCCCCAACCAACAGGGGGCGCGAGAAAAACTGTTTTTT.

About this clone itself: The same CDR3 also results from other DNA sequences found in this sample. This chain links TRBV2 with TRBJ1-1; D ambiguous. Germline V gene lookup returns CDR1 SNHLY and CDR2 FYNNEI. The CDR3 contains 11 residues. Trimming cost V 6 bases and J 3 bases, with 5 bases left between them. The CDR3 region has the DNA TGTGCCAGCAGCGGGGACACTGAAGCTTTCTTT. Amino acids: CASSGDTEAFF.

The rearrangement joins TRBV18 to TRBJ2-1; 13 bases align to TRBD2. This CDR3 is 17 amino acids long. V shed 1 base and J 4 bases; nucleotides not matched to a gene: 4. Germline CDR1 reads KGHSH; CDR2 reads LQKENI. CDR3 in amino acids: CASSPQLLAGGYNEQFF. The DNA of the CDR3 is TGTGCCAGCTCACCACAGTTACTAGCGGGGGGGTACAATGAGCAGTTCTTC. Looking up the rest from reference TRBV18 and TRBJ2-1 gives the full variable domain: NAGVMQNPRHLVRRRGQEARLRCSPMKGHSHVYWYRQLPEEGLKFMVYLQKENIIDESGMPKERFSAEFPKEGPSILRIQQVVRGDSAAYFCASSPQLLAGGYNEQFFGPGTRLTVL.

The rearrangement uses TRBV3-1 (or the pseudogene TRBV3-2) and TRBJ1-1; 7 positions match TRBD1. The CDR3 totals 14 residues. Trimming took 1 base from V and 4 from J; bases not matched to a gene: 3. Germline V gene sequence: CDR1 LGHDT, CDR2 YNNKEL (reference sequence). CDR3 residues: CASSQVNRGTEAFF. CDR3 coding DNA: TGTGCCAGCAGCCAAGTTAACAGGGGCACTGAAGCTTTCTTT.